Here is one T cell receptor beta chain with its context. The antigen remains undetermined. This sample is part of a study of CD8+CD57+ T cells in acquired aplastic anemia. Study-level information: Sorted CD4+ and CD8+ cells gave an average of approximately 3 ug of DNA. Notes on the study in general: In common between the patients and the controls were approximately 28 CD8+ CDR3 sequences.

This CDR3 contains 14 residues. Germline V gene sequence: CDR1 DFQATT, CDR2 SNEGSKA (reference sequence). V lost 0 bases, J lost 2 bases, and 11 bases lay in between. The sequenced patients had an expansion of CD8+CD57+ cells seen by flow cytometry. The enrolled patients all had severe acquired aplastic anemia. Sampling of blood occurred while the patients had still received no therapy. Genomic DNA provided the template from which TCR beta VDJ and CDR3 profiles were obtained. Each CDR3 protein is one row after TCRdb ran MiXCR on the reads. Among about 98,000 distinct CDR3 sequences listed, around two thirds were seen once.

The specimen was sorted CD4+, CD8+, or CD8+CD57+ T cells (not recorded which) from PBMCs. The clonotype originates from a human donor with aplastic anemia. V gene TRBV20-1 combines with J gene TRBJ2-7; D is perhaps TRBD1 (7 bases). The CDR3 loop reads CSARDAGQTYEQYF. In DNA, the CDR3 is TGCAGTGCTAGAGATGCGGGACAGACCTACGAGCAGTACTTC.